This passage covers 15 T cell receptor beta chains from one sample sequenced in a study of CD8 T cells in Susac syndrome. Reverse transcription of roughly 0.45 to 1 ug RNA was performed with random hexamers. TCRdb recomputed calls from the immunoSEQ multiplex PCR reads with MiXCR, one row per CDR3 protein. Here the sample spans 180,000 or so distinct CDR3 sequences, over 90% being singletons. The sample consisted of CD4+ T cells from PBMCs. Every receptor here comes from a human donor with Susac syndrome.

The chain employs TRBV10-3 and TRBJ1-5; D is undetermined. Germline V gene lookup returns CDR1 ENHRY and CDR2 SYGVKD. The CDR3 totals 16 residues. V shed 4 bases and J shed 5 bases, with 18 bases lying between them. For the CDR3, the DNA is TGTGCCATCAGTGTCGGCCCCCCAGCGGGAGATCAGCCCCAGCATTTT. Its protein product is CAISVGPPAGDQPQHF.

V gene TRBV28 combines with J gene TRBJ1-1; D ambiguous. CDR3 size: 12 residues. Germline lookup yields CDR1 MDHEN and CDR2 SYDVKM. V was cut by 2 bases and J by 7 bases, with 8 bases left in between. Here the CDR3 DNA reads TGTGCCAGCAGTTTAATGGCAGGTGAAGCTTTCTTT. It yields the protein CASSLMAGEAFF.

J is TRBJ1-1 and V is TRBV6-1, with TRBD1 matching over 8 bases. This CDR3 is built from 15 residues. In germline, CDR1 is MNHNS, CDR2 SASEGT. The trim removed 6 bases at V and 1 base at J, leaving 7 bases unmatched. The CDR3 DNA reads TGTGCCAGCAGAAAAAGCACAGGGGGGAACACTGAAGCTTTCTTT. Translation gives CASRKSTGGNTEAFF.

This chain connects TRBV6-5 to TRBJ1-6, with 7 positions matching TRBD1. The CDR3 runs 15 residues. The junction had 7 bases not matched to a gene; V was cut back by 4 bases and J by 7 bases. Germline values: CDR1 MNHEY, CDR2 SVGAGI. CDR3 DNA sequence: TGTGCCAGCAGTTGGGGACAGTTTCAAAATTCACCCCTCCACTTT. Translated: CASSWGQFQNSPLHF.

This rearrangement joins TRBV6-6 to TRBJ2-1, with a possible D match to TRBD2 (5 bases). Trimming took 5 bases from V and 6 from J, leaving 14 bases between them. The CDR3 is 14 amino acids. Germline loops: CDR1 MNHNY, CDR2 SVGAGI (reference sequence). The CDR3 region is CASSQSAVPNEQFF. For the CDR3, the DNA is TGTGCCAGCAGTCAATCAGCGGTTCCCAATGAGCAGTTCTTC.

This chain connects TRBV15 to TRBJ1-3; D is unresolved. Germline CDR1 is LNHNV and CDR2 is YYDKDF (reference sequence). The CDR3 has 15 amino acids. V lost 3 bases to trimming and J lost 8 bases, with 17 bases between them. The chain's CDR3 is CATSRNRARRDTIYF. The CDR3 DNA reads as TGTGCCACCAGCAGGAACAGAGCTCGAAGGGACACCATATATTTT.

The rearrangement uses TRBV20-1 and TRBJ2-1, with TRBD2 matching 9 bases. The CDR3 runs to 14 residues. Germline V gene lookup returns CDR1 DFQATT and CDR2 SNEGSKA (reference sequence). The junction had 6 bases not matched to a gene; V was cut back by 6 bases and J by 3 bases. The CDR3, as DNA: TGCAGTGCGGTTAGCGGGGGATACTACAATGAGCAGTTCTTC. It codes for CSAVSGGYYNEQFF.

This clonotype was observed a single time. The chain is built from TRBV18 and TRBJ1-5, with D perhaps matching TRBD1 (5 bases). Between the trimmed V and J ends, which lost 3 bases and 0 bases, there was a span of 6 bases. The CDR3 is 14 residues long. Looked up from germline, CDR1 is KGHSH and CDR2 is LQKENI. CDR3 sequence: CASSPRDSNQPQHF. CDR3 coding DNA: TGTGCCAGCTCACCCAGGGATAGCAATCAGCCCCAGCATTTT.

The chain recombines TRBV30 with TRBJ2-2, with TRBD2 as a possible D gene (5 bases). Per germline, CDR1 GTSNPN and CDR2 SVGIG (reference sequence). The CDR3 has 12 residues. The V end was cut by 7 bases, the J end by 6 bases, with 12 bases between. The DNA for the CDR3 is TGTGCCTCAACCGAGGGTCCCGGGGAGCTGTTTTTT. It is translated as CASTEGPGELFF.

This chain uses TRBV29-1 with TRBJ1-1; tentative D call: TRBD1 (5 bases). V was shortened by 6 bases and J by 3 bases, with 11 bases between the two germline ends. Germline V gene sequence: CDR1 SQVTM, CDR2 ANQGSEA. The CDR3 is 12 residues long. The CDR3 DNA reads TGCAGCGTGTGGTGGGGGGACACTGAAGCTTTCTTT. It translates to CSVWWGDTEAFF. Supplemented by reference TRBV29-1 and TRBJ1-1, the full variable domain reads SAVISQKPSRDICQRGTSLTIQCQVDSQVTMMFWYRQQPGQSLTLIATANQGSEATYESGFVIDKFPISRPNLTFSTLTVSNMSPEDSSIYLCSVWWGDTEAFFGQGTRLTVV.

The rearrangement joins TRBV4-2 to TRBJ2-1; 8 bases are shared with TRBD2. The CDR3 has 16 amino acids. Germline assignment: CDR1 LGHNA and CDR2 YNFKEQ. Unmatched junction bases numbered 7, after V lost 0 bases and J lost 6 bases. CDR3 bases: TGTGCCAGCAGCCAAGACGAGCGGGAGTTCGGCAATGAGCAGTTCTTC. It encodes CASSQDEREFGNEQFF.

CDR3 in amino acids: CASSLAGQSTDTQYF. As DNA, the CDR3 is TGTGCCAGCAGCCTGGCGGGGCAGAGCACAGATACGCAGTATTTT. The V and J genes are TRBV5-4 and TRBJ2-3; possible D gene TRBD2, 6 bases. The CDR3 extends over 15 amino acids. With 4 bases removed from V and 0 bases from J, the gap between germline ends came to 12 bases. Germline-derived CDR1 and CDR2 are SGHNT and YYREEE (reference sequence). Full variable domain (remainder filled in from reference TRBV5-4 and TRBJ2-3): ETGVTQSPTHLIKTRGQQVTLRCSSQSGHNTVSWYQQALGQGPQFIFQYYREEENGRGNFPPRFSGLQFPNYSSELNVNALELDDSALYLCASSLAGQSTDTQYFGPGTRLTVL.

V gene TRBV2 combines with J gene TRBJ2-5; D perhaps matches TRBD2 (5 bases). This CDR3 has 11 amino acids. CDR1 is SNHLY and CDR2 is FYNNEI in the germline V gene. The germline V and J ends were trimmed by 2 bases and 10 bases, with 8 bases remaining between them. The CDR3 protein is CASSERGLQYF. The CDR3 nucleotides read TGTGCCAGCAGTGAAAGAGGGCTCCAGTACTTC.

The genes are TRBV14 and TRBJ2-5; 7 positions match TRBD2. This CDR3 has 13 residues. V lost 4 bases to trimming and J lost 4 bases; unmatched junction nucleotides: 3. Germline V gene sequence: CDR1 SGHDN, CDR2 FVKESK. The CDR3 coding sequence is TGTGCCAGCAGCCCGATAGCGGGAGAGACCCAGTACTTC. Its translation: CASSPIAGETQYF.

V is TRBV6-5 and J is TRBJ2-7; D not resolved. Trimming stripped 8 bases from V and 0 bases from J, with 14 bases between. This CDR3 is 14 amino acids long. The germline gives CDR1 MNHEY, CDR2 SVGAGI. The CDR3 protein is CASEPRLSSYEQYF. CDR3 DNA sequence: TGTGCCAGCGAACCAAGATTAAGCTCCTACGAGCAGTACTTC.